The T cell receptor (beta chain) described here comes from a study of blood T cells in healthy people across ages. Study-wide findings and caveats: The CMV status of each donor remained undetermined, and this could have confounded shifts in expanded clonotypes. Roughly linearly, TCR beta diversity per million T cells fell as age increased.

Germline V gives CDR1 DFQATT, CDR2 SNEGSKA (reference sequence). The CDR3 is 14 residues long. J was trimmed by 4 bases and V by 5 bases; bases with no gene match: 11. This clonotype was observed a few times. Its antigen is not identified. With a J-beta primer mix and a sample-barcoded 5' primer, a second PCR ran roughly 7 to 11 cycles. From the 5' RACE reads, TCRdb called clonotypes with MiXCR, one entry per CDR3 protein. The profile shows about 730,000 distinct CDR3 sequences, more than 40% of them singletons. The genes are TRBV20-1 and TRBJ2-7, with 7 bases that match TRBD2. This clonotype originated in a woman aged 60 to 75 in good health. Specimen: blood. CDR3 loop: CSAVTSPWGYEQYF. The DNA of the CDR3 is TGCAGTGCTGTGACTAGCCCGTGGGGTTACGAGCAGTACTTC.